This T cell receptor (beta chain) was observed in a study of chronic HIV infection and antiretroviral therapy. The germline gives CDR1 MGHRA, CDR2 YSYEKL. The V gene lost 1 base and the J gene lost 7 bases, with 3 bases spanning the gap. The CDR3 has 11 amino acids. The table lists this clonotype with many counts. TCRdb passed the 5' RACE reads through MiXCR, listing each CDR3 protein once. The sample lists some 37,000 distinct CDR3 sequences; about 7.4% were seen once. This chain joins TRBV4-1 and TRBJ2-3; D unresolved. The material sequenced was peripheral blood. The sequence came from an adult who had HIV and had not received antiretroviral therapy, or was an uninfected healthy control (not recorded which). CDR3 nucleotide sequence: TGCGCCAGCAGCCAAGGAAATACGCAGTATTTT. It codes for CASSQGNTQYF.